This is a list of T cell receptor beta chains from one sample in a study of T-cell memory formation after mild COVID-19. MiXCR was run by TCRdb on the 5' RACE reads, yielding one entry per CDR3 protein. The sample lists 200,000 to 250,000 distinct CDR3 sequences; roughly 17% were seen once. Material: PBMCs or a T cell subset sorted from them (not recorded which). The source of these receptors is a man aged 18 to 35 who had mild COVID-19 (a few samples of this study predate the infection). Cell type and time point are not known. CDR3s include the opening cysteine and the closing phenylalanine or tryptophan. A D gene is named only where the DNA matches it firmly. The size of a clone is reported for some rows only, either as once, few or many, or as a class for expanded clones.

V: TRBV7-2; size: many; D: -; J: TRBJ1-2; CDR3: CASSLSGVGYTF; DNA: TGTGCCAGCAGCTTATCAGGGGTCGGCTACACCTTC
V: TRBV14; size: -; D: TRBD2; J: TRBJ2-1; CDR3: CASSPQRGIDEQFF; DNA: TGTGCCAGCAGCCCGCAGCGGGGGATCGATGAGCAGTTCTTC
V: TRBV6-6; size: -; D: -; J: TRBJ1-6; CDR3: CASSYPRDNSPLHF; DNA: TGTGCCAGCAGTTACCCGCGGGATAATTCACCCCTCCACTTT
V: TRBV14; size: -; D: -; J: TRBJ2-3; CDR3: CASSQNHRDTQYF; DNA: TGTGCCAGCAGCCAAAATCATAGAGATACGCAGTATTTT
V: TRBV12-3/TRBV12-4; size: -; D: -; J: TRBJ1-1; CDR3: CASSLGVGLGNTEAFF; DNA: TGTGCCAGCAGTTTAGGGGTGGGGTTGGGAAACACTGAAGCTTTCTTT
V: TRBV12-3/TRBV12-4; size: many; D: TRBD1; J: TRBJ1-1; CDR3: CASSLTGETEAFF; DNA: TGTGCCAGCAGTTTAACAGGGGAAACTGAAGCTTTCTTT
V: TRBV7-9; size: -; D: TRBD1; J: TRBJ1-4; CDR3: CASSFPGTGGEKLFF; DNA: TGTGCCAGCAGCTTTCCCGGGACAGGGGGCGAAAAACTGTTTTTT
V: TRBV6-1; size: -; D: -; J: TRBJ1-2; CDR3: CASSEAGGGYGYTF; DNA: TGTGCCAGCAGTGAAGCAGGAGGGGGCTATGGCTACACCTTC
V: TRBV3-1; size: -; D: -; J: TRBJ1-6; CDR3: CASSQDGGRDNSPLHF; DNA: TGTGCCAGCAGCCAAGATGGTGGCAGGGATAATTCACCCCTCCACTTT
V: TRBV28; size: few; D: TRBD1; J: TRBJ1-5; CDR3: CASSSPTGGLFSNQPQHF; DNA: TGTGCCAGCAGTTCGCCCACAGGGGGGCTCTTTAGCAATCAGCCCCAGCATTTT
V: TRBV29-1; size: many; D: -; J: TRBJ2-2; CDR3: CSVAARADTGELFF; DNA: TGCAGCGTTGCTGCGAGGGCAGATACCGGGGAGCTGTTTTTT
V: TRBV28; size: few; D: TRBD1; J: TRBJ2-3; CDR3: CATHRRDRGPDTQYF; DNA: TGTGCCACCCACCGCCGGGACAGGGGGCCAGATACGCAGTATTTT
V: TRBV20-1; size: many; D: -; J: TRBJ1-6; CDR3: CSARAHHQNSYNSPLHF; DNA: TGCAGTGCTAGAGCCCACCACCAGAACTCCTATAATTCACCCCTCCACTTT
V: TRBV5-1; size: many; D: TRBD1; J: TRBJ1-2; CDR3: CASSHNGQGAGGYTF; DNA: TGCGCCAGCAGCCACAACGGACAGGGAGCAGGTGGCTACACCTTC
V: TRBV12-3/TRBV12-4; size: -; D: -; J: TRBJ2-3; CDR3: CASSFGQGSSDTQYF; DNA: TGTGCCAGCAGTTTCGGGCAGGGGAGCTCAGATACGCAGTATTTT
V: TRBV3-1; size: many; D: TRBD2; J: TRBJ2-5; CDR3: CASSLSGTRETQYF; DNA: TGTGCCAGCAGCCTTAGCGGGACACGAGAGACCCAGTACTTC
V: TRBV5-1; size: -; D: -; J: TRBJ2-3; CDR3: CASSPQGGLSTDTQYF; DNA: TGCGCCAGCAGCCCGCAGGGGGGGCTCAGCACAGATACGCAGTATTTT
V: TRBV4-1; size: -; D: TRBD1; J: TRBJ1-5; CDR3: CASSLDRGNNQPQHF; DNA: TGCGCCAGCAGCCTCGACAGGGGGAACAATCAGCCCCAGCATTTT
V: TRBV4-3; size: -; D: -; J: TRBJ2-2; CDR3: CASSQVGVGELFF; DNA: TGCGCCAGCAGCCAGGTCGGGGTGGGGGAGCTGTTTTTT
V: TRBV30; size: few; D: -; J: TRBJ2-3; CDR3: CAWSEGSDTQYF; DNA: TGTGCCTGGTCGGAAGGATCAGATACGCAGTATTTT
V: TRBV7-3; size: many; D: -; J: TRBJ2-1; CDR3: CASSFDRSSYNEQFF; DNA: TGTGCCAGCAGCTTTGACAGGAGCTCCTACAATGAGCAGTTCTTC
V: TRBV3-1; size: -; D: -; J: TRBJ2-3; CDR3: CASREQYF; DNA: TGTGCCAGCAGGGAGCAGTATTTT
V: TRBV6-6; size: few; D: -; J: TRBJ1-3; CDR3: CASSYSEADTIYF; DNA: TGTGCCAGCAGTTACTCCGAGGCGGACACCATATATTTT
V: TRBV11-2; size: few; D: -; J: TRBJ2-4; CDR3: CASRPDLAKNIQYF; DNA: TGTGCCAGTCGTCCGGACTTAGCCAAAAACATTCAGTACTTC
V: TRBV5-1; size: -; D: TRBD2; J: TRBJ2-5; CDR3: CASSRGSGGAEKTQYF; DNA: TGCGCCAGCAGCCGGGGAAGCGGGGGGGCCGAGAAGACCCAGTACTTC
V: TRBV7-2; size: many; D: -; J: TRBJ1-1; CDR3: CASRLEEGAFF; DNA: TGTGCCAGCAGGCTCGAAGAGGGGGCTTTCTTT
V: TRBV7-2; size: -; D: TRBD1; J: TRBJ1-5; CDR3: CASSEGASTRASNQPQHF; DNA: TGTGCCAGCAGCGAGGGGGCCAGCACGAGGGCCAGCAATCAGCCCCAGCATTTT
V: TRBV7-9; size: -; D: -; J: TRBJ1-4; CDR3: CASSLGGLHEKLFF; DNA: TGTGCCAGCAGCTTAGGGGGCCTCCATGAAAAACTGTTTTTT
V: TRBV2; size: few; D: -; J: TRBJ1-5; CDR3: CASVTRQGLDQPQHF; DNA: TGTGCCAGCGTGACGCGGCAGGGGCTGGATCAGCCCCAGCATTTT
V: TRBV12-3/TRBV12-4; size: few; D: TRBD1; J: TRBJ1-6; CDR3: CASRTGGYNSPLHF; DNA: TGTGCCAGCAGGACAGGGGGCTATAATTCACCCCTCCACTTT
V: TRBV6-2/TRBV6-3; size: many; D: -; J: TRBJ1-5; CDR3: CASSPIPTRGVYQPQHF; DNA: TGTGCCAGCAGCCCAATCCCGACTCGGGGGGTTTATCAGCCCCAGCATTTT
V: TRBV6-5; size: few; D: TRBD1; J: TRBJ1-1; CDR3: CASSYSRGAGGVSTEAFF; DNA: TGTGCCAGCAGTTACTCGAGGGGCGCAGGGGGCGTAAGCACTGAAGCTTTCTTT
V: TRBV10-2; size: many; D: TRBD1; J: TRBJ2-1; CDR3: CASRDRGSYNEQFF; DNA: TGCGCCAGCAGGGACAGGGGGTCCTACAATGAGCAGTTCTTC
V: TRBV5-1; size: many; D: TRBD1; J: TRBJ2-1; CDR3: CASSRQGGSYNEQFF; DNA: TGCGCCAGCAGTCGACAGGGGGGCTCCTACAATGAGCAGTTCTTC
V: TRBV20-1; size: -; D: TRBD2; J: TRBJ2-7; CDR3: CSARDRGDEQYF; DNA: TGCAGTGCTAGAGATCGGGGGGACGAGCAGTACTTC
V: TRBV19; size: -; D: -; J: TRBJ1-2; CDR3: CASRPGDYGYTF; DNA: TGTGCCAGTAGACCAGGGGACTATGGCTACACCTTC
V: TRBV6-5; size: few; D: TRBD2; J: TRBJ2-1; CDR3: CASSYADGREEQFF; DNA: TGTGCCAGCAGTTACGCTGATGGGCGGGAGGAGCAGTTCTTC
V: TRBV7-9; size: -; D: -; J: TRBJ1-2; CDR3: CASSLKVETGYTF; DNA: TGTGCCAGCAGCTTAAAGGTGGAGACTGGCTACACCTTC
V: TRBV12-3/TRBV12-4; size: few; D: TRBD2; J: TRBJ2-1; CDR3: CASTPTSGNEQFF; DNA: TGTGCCAGCACCCCGACTAGCGGGAATGAGCAGTTCTTC
V: TRBV5-1; size: few; D: TRBD2; J: TRBJ2-2; CDR3: CASSSTSGGTGELFF; DNA: TGCGCCAGCAGCTCGACTAGCGGGGGAACCGGGGAGCTGTTTTTT
V: TRBV4-1; size: -; D: -; J: TRBJ1-3; CDR3: CASSQAAASGNTIYF; DNA: TGCGCCAGCAGCCAAGCGGCAGCATCTGGAAACACCATATATTTT
V: TRBV5-1; size: -; D: -; J: TRBJ2-3; CDR3: CASRGPGTTDTQYF; DNA: TGCGCCAGCAGAGGCCCGGGTACCACAGATACGCAGTATTTT
V: TRBV12-3/TRBV12-4; size: few; D: -; J: TRBJ1-1; CDR3: CASSLNTPEAFF; DNA: TGTGCCAGCAGTTTAAACACACCAGAAGCTTTCTTT
V: TRBV11-2; size: -; D: TRBD1; J: TRBJ2-3; CDR3: CASSLDRVDTQYF; DNA: TGTGCCAGCAGCCTAGACAGGGTAGATACGCAGTATTTT
V: TRBV5-4; size: -; D: TRBD1; J: TRBJ1-6; CDR3: CASSPDRVNSPLHF; DNA: TGTGCCAGCAGCCCCGACAGGGTTAATTCACCCCTCCACTTT
V: TRBV7-2; size: many; D: -; J: TRBJ2-2; CDR3: CASSFIQVNTGELFF; DNA: TGTGCCAGCAGCTTTATCCAGGTCAACACCGGGGAGCTGTTTTTT
V: TRBV4-3; size: few; D: TRBD1; J: TRBJ1-1; CDR3: CASSQNVGTGNTEAFF; DNA: TGCGCCAGCAGCCAAAATGTTGGGACAGGGAACACTGAAGCTTTCTTT
V: TRBV7-7; size: -; D: -; J: TRBJ2-3; CDR3: CASSLDGGRDTQYF; DNA: TGTGCCAGCAGCTTAGACGGGGGTAGGGATACGCAGTATTTT
V: TRBV19; size: few; D: TRBD1; J: TRBJ1-5; CDR3: CASSRDRFNQPQHF; DNA: TGTGCCAGTAGTCGGGACAGGTTTAATCAGCCCCAGCATTTT